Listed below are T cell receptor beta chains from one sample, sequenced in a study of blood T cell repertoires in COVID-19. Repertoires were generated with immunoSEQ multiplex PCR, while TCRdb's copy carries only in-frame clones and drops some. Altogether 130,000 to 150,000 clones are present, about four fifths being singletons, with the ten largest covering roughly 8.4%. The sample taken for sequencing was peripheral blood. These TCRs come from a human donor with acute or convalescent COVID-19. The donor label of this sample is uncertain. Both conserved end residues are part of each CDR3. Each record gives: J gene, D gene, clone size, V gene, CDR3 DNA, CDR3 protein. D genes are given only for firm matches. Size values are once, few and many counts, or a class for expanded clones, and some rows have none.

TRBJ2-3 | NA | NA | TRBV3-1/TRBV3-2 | TGTGCCAGCAGCCAAGATTGGGCTACCACAGATACGCAGTATTTT | CASSQDWATTDTQYF
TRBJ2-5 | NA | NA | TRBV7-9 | TGTGCCAGCAGCTTAGTGATCACGAGGATCGAGACCCAGTACTTC | CASSLVITRIETQYF
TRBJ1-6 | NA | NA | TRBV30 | TGTGCCTGGAGTACAGTCTCCTATAATTCACCCCTCCACTTT | CAWSTVSYNSPLHF
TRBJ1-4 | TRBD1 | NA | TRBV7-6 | TGTGCCAGCAGCCCGTGGACAGGCTCTAATGAAAAACTGTTTTTT | CASSPWTGSNEKLFF
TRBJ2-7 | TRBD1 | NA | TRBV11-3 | TGTGCCAGCAGCCTTCGAGGGACAGGGTCCTACGAGCAGTACTTC | CASSLRGTGSYEQYF
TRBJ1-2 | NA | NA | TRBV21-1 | TGTGCCAGCAGCGCGCGGACAGGCGACTATGGCTACACCTTC | CASSARTGDYGYTF
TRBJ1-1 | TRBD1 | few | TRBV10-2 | TGCGCCAGCAGTTTCAACAGGGGGAGGGACACTGAAGCTTTCTTT | CASSFNRGRDTEAFF
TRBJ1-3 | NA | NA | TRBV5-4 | TGTGCCAGCGGTGCCGGGAACGTAAACACCATATATTTT | CASGAGNVNTIYF
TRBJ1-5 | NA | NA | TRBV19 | TGTGCCAGTACCCAAGGCACAGGGAATCAGCCCCAGCATTTT | CASTQGTGNQPQHF
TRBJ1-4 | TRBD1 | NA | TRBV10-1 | TGCGCCAGCAGTGAGTCGACAGGGCGAAGGAGGGAAAAACTGTTTTTT | CASSESTGRRREKLFF
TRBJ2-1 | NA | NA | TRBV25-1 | TGTGCCAGCAGTGAGGGACTCCTTATCGGGGGCTCCTACAATGAGCAGTTCTTC | CASSEGLLIGGSYNEQFF
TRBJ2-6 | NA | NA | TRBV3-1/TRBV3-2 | TGTGCCAGCAGCCAACGGACTTACAGGGTTCCTTTCGGTGGGGCCAACGTCCTGACTTTC | CASSQRTYRVPFGGANVLTF
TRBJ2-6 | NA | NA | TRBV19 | TGTGCCAGTAGTACCCTTTACGGTTCTGGGGCCAACGTCCTGACTTTC | CASSTLYGSGANVLTF
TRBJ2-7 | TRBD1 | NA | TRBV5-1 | TGCGCCAGCAGCTTGGGGGGGACAGGGCCCTACGAGCAGTACTTC | CASSLGGTGPYEQYF
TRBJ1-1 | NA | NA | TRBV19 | TGTGCCAGTAGTGTATCTGGCAACACTGAAGCTTTCTTT | CASSVSGNTEAFF
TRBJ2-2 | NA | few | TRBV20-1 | TGCAGTGCGGGCGAGGGTGGGGAGCTGTTTTTT | CSAGEGGELFF
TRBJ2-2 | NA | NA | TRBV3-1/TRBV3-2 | TGTGCCAGCAGCCAAGGGAGGGTGGGGAACACCGGGGAGCTGTTTTTT | CASSQGRVGNTGELFF